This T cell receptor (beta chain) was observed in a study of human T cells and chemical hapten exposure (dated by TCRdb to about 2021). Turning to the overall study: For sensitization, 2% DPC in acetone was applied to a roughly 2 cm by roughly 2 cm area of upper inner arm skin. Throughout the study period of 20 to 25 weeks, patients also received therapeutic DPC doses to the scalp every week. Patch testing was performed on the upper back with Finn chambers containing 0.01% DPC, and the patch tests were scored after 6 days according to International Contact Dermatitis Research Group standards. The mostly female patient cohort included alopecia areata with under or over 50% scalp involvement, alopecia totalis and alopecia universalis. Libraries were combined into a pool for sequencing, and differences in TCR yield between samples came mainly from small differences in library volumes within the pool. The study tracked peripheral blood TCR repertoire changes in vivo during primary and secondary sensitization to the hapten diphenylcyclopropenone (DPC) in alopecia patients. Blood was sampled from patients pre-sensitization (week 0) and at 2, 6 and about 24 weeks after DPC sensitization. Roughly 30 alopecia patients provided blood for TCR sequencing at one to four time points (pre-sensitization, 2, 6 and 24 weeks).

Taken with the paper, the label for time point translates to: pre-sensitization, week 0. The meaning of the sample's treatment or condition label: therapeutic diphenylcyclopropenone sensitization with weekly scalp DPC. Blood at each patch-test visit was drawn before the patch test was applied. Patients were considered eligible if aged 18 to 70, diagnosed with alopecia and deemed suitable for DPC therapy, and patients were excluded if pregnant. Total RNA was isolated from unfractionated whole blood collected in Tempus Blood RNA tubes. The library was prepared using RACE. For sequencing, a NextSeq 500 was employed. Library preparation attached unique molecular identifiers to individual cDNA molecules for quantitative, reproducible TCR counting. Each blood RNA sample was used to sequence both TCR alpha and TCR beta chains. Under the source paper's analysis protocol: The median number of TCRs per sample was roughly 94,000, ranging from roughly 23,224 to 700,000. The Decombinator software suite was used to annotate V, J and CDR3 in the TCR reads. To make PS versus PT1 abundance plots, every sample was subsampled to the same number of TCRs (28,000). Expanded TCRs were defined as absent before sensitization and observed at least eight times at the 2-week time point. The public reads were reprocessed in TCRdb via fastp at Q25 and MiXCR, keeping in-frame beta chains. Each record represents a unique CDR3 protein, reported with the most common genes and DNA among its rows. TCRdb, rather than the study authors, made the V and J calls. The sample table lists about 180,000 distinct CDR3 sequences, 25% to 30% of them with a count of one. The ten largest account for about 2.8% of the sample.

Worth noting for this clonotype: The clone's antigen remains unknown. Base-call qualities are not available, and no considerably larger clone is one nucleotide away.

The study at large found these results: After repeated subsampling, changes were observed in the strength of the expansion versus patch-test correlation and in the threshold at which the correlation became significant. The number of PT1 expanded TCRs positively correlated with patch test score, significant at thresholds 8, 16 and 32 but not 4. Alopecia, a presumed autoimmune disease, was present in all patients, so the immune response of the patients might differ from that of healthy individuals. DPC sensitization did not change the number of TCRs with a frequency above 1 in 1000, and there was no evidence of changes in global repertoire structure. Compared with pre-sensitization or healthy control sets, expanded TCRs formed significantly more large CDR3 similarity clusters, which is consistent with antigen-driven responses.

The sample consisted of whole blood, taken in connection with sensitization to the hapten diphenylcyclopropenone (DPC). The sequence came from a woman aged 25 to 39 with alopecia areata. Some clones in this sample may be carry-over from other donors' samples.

The DNA sequence is TGTGCCAGCAGCCGAGTCGGGGGGAGCACCTACGAGCAGTACTTC. Its translation reads: CASSRVGGSTYEQYF. The chain is made from TRBV7-8 and TRBJ2-7; 7 nucleotides in the junction match TRBD2. CDR1 and CDR2 were assigned from the germline V gene as SGHVS and FQNEAQ. Germline trimming: 5 bases from V, 2 bases from J; junction bases outside gene matches: 9. The CDR3 spans 15 residues, from the cysteine through the phenylalanine. Of the read, only the CDR3 DNA is kept; its 45 bases are in frame from base 1.